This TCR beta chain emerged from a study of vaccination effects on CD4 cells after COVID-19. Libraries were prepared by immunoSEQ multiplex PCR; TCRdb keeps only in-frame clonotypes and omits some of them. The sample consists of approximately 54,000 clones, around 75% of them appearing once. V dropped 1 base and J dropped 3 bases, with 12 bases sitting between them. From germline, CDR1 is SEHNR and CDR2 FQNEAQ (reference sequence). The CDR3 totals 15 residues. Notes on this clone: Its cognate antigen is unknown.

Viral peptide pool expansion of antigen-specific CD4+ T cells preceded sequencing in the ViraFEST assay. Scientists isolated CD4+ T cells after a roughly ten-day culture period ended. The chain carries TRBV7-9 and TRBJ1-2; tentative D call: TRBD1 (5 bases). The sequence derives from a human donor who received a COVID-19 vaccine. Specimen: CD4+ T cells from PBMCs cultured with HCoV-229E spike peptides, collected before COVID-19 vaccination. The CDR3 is CASSLGQGEDYGYTF. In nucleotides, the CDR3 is TGTGCCAGCAGCTTAGGGCAGGGTGAGGACTATGGCTACACCTTC.